The following is a T cell receptor (beta chain) sequence with its context. The sample belongs to a study of T cell responses to AZD1222 COVID-19 vaccine. Germline lookup yields CDR1 SEHNR and CDR2 FQNEAQ (reference sequence). The CDR3 has 16 residues. V was clipped by 0 bases and J by 6 bases; unmatched bases: 7. Using immunoSEQ multiplex PCR, the repertoire was profiled, and TCRdb retains in-frame clones only, with some absent. The table includes about 45,000 clones, around 80% detected once. The chain joins TRBV7-9 to TRBJ1-5; 8 positions agree with TRBD1. Here the sequenced sample was peripheral blood, taken 28 days after the second dose of the MenACWY control vaccine. This sequence was found in an adult who received the MenACWY meningococcal vaccine as a control. The CDR3 is CASSLAEQGEGQPQHF. CDR3 bases: TGTGCCAGCAGCTTAGCCGAACAGGGGGAAGGTCAGCCCCAGCATTTT.